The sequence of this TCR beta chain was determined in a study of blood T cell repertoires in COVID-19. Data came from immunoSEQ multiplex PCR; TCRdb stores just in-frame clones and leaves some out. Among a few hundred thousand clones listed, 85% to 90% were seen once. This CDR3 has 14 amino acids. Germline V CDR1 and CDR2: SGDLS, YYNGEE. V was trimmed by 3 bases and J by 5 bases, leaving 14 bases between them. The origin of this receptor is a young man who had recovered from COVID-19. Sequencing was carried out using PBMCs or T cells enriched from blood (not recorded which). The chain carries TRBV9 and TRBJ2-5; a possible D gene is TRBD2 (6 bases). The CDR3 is CASSGGQGGETQYF. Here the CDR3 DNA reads TGTGCCAGCAGCGGTGGACAAGGAGGGGAGACCCAGTACTTC.